What follows are 15 T cell receptor beta chains derived from one specimen sequenced in a study of tumor-infiltrating lymphocytes in oesophageal squamous cell carcinoma. TCRdb called the PCR reads again in MiXCR, with one record for every CDR3 protein. The table shows 11,000 to 15,000 distinct CDR3 sequences, with roughly 47% occurring only once. Material for sequencing was blood. All receptors derive from a male donor with esophageal squamous cell carcinoma.

This clonotype was recorded at least ten times. The chain combines TRBV6-1 with TRBJ1-2; tentatively, D is TRBD1 (5 bases). Germline assignment: CDR1 MNHNS and CDR2 SASEGT. The CDR3 runs to 16 residues. The V and J ends lost 6 bases and 2 bases respectively, with 19 bases between them. The CDR3 DNA follows: TGTGCCAGCAGCAGACAGTCGAGGGGCGCGAACTATGGCTACACCTTC. It yields the protein CASSRQSRGANYGYTF.

This chain connects TRBV11-3 to TRBJ2-5; possible D gene TRBD1, 6 bases. Germline CDR1 is SGHNT and CDR2 is YENEEA. This CDR3 contains 16 residues. V lost 4 bases and J 1 base, leaving 16 bases between the germline ends. CDR3 nucleotides: TGTGCCAGCAGCTCAGGTACAGGGCGATCCCAAGAGACCCAGTACTTC. Translating gives CASSSGTGRSQETQYF.

Here the CDR3 DNA reads TGTGCCAGCAGCGCCTCAGACAGGAGCTACGAGCAGTACTTC. As protein: CASSASDRSYEQYF. The V and J genes are TRBV7-3 and TRBJ2-4; weak D call: TRBD1 (6 bases). The DNA matches TRBJ2-7 better at its end, which makes the J call doubtful. CDR1 and CDR2 from the germline V gene are SGHTA and FQGTGA. There are 14 residues in the CDR3.

The rearrangement links TRBV7-2 to TRBJ2-1; 10 bases are shared with TRBD2. The J call may be faulty, since TRBJ2-7 better matches the DNA end. The CDR3 length is 15 residues. CDR1 is SGHTA, CDR2 FQGNSA, per germline. CDR3 DNA: TGTGCCAGCAGCGTCACTAGCGGGGTTAACAATGAGCAGTACTTC. Translation: CASSVTSGVNNEQYF.

This clonotype has only a few counts. The chain couples TRBV7-3 to TRBJ1-1, with unresolved D. The V gene lost 5 bases and the J gene lost 10 bases, with 17 bases spanning the gap. CDR3 length: 13 residues. Germline loops: CDR1 SGHTA, CDR2 FQGTGA. CDR3 residues: CASSPLQYSVAFF. In DNA form, the CDR3 reads TGTGCCAGCAGCCCCCTCCAGTATAGTGTAGCTTTCTTT.

This chain links TRBV12-3 or TRBV12-4 with TRBJ1-5; 7 nucleotides agree with TRBD1. After removal of 4 bases from V and 9 bases from J, the junction contained 6 bases not matched to a gene. CDR3 length: 13 amino acids. DNA for the CDR3: TGTGCCAGCAGTTCTACAGGGGTGTCGCCCCAGCATTTT. It translates to CASSSTGVSPQHF.

Details on this clonotype: An end of the junction differs from the germline gene, which may be a read error. J is TRBJ2-5 and V is TRBV28; TRBD1 aligns across 10 bases. The end of the DNA is better explained by TRBJ2-1, so the J call may be wrong. Germline CDR1 and CDR2: MDHEN and SYDVKM. The CDR3 has 18 amino acids. CDR3 loop: CASSLLGFGGQGYNEQFF. In DNA form, the CDR3 reads TGCGCCAGCAGTTTATTGGGGTTTGGGGGACAGGGGTACAATGAGCAGTTCTTC.

Comment on this clonotype: A much more abundant neighbour one base away suggests this may be a read error. The chain carries TRBV11-3 and TRBJ2-5, with 7 bases identical to TRBD1. The V segment lost 4 bases and the J segment 11 bases; nucleotides outside the gene matches: 19. There are 16 residues in the CDR3. The germline CDR1 and CDR2 sequences are SGHNT and YENEEA. The CDR3 loop reads CASSSYSGTAYNEQYF. As DNA, the CDR3 is TGTGCCAGCAGCTCCTACTCCGGGACAGCTTACAATGAGCAGTACTTC.

CDR3 in DNA: TGTGCCAGCAGTGAACTTTTCAATGAGCAGTACTTC. Amino acid sequence: CASSELFNEQYF. The rearrangement uses TRBV2 and TRBJ2-7; D not certain. Germline CDR1 is SNHLY and CDR2 is FYNNEI. CDR3 length equals 12 residues. V was trimmed by 2 bases and J by 7 bases, leaving 9 bases between them.

This clonotype ranks as large. The chain links TRBV7-8 to TRBJ2-5; D possibly uses TRBD1 or TRBD2 (5 bases each). The germline V gene has CDR1 SGHVS and CDR2 FQNEAQ. V dropped 6 bases and J dropped 5 bases, with 19 bases sitting between them. The CDR3 extends over 15 amino acids. CDR3 region: CASRPRRGAKETQYF. The CDR3 DNA is TGTGCCAGCAGACCACGGCGAGGGGCGAAGGAGACCCAGTACTTC.

The V and J genes are TRBV11-1 and TRBJ2-7, with no clear D. Matching the DNA end better, TRBJ2-5 makes the J call doubtful. CDR1 is SGHAT and CDR2 is FQDESV in the germline V gene (reference sequence). The CDR3 covers 12 residues. As DNA, the CDR3 is TGTGCCAGCAGCGTAAGCCAAGAGACCCAGTACTTC. Encoded protein: CASSVSQETQYF.

The chain has TRBV7-3 and TRBJ2-1; a weak D match, TRBD1 (5 bases). Germline V CDR1 and CDR2: SGHTA, FQGTGA. V was trimmed by 5 bases and J by 6 bases, leaving 11 bases between them. This CDR3 region has 13 residues. CDR3 nucleotide sequence: TGTGCCAGCAGCCAATACAGGCCCAATGAGCAGTTCTTC. Protein sequence: CASSQYRPNEQFF.

This rearrangement joins TRBV15 to TRBJ2-5; 10 nucleotides match TRBD2. The ends lost 0 bases at V and 2 bases at J; junction bases unmatched: 3. The CDR3 extends over 16 amino acids. The V gene's germline CDR1 is LNHNV and CDR2 YYDKDF (reference sequence). The CDR3 region has the DNA TGTGCCACCAGCAGAGATCTGACTAGCGGGCAAGAGACCCAGTACTTC. Amino acids: CATSRDLTSGQETQYF.

J is TRBJ2-7 and V is TRBV7-8; a possible D gene is TRBD1 (5 bases). This CDR3 region has 15 residues. V gave up 5 bases and J gave up 3 bases, with 17 bases separating them. Germline V gene sequence: CDR1 SGHVS, CDR2 FQNEAQ. CDR3 protein: CASSHARGAGYEQYF. CDR3 nucleotides: TGTGCCAGCAGCCATGCCCGTGGGGCAGGCTACGAGCAGTACTTC.

As regards this clonotype: One junction end does not reproduce the germline sequence, and a read error may be involved. This sequence joins TRBV7-7 and TRBJ2-2, with 8 bases that match TRBD2. Germline V CDR1 and CDR2: SSHAT, FNYEAQ (reference sequence). CDR3 length equals 14 residues. CDR3 nucleotides: TGTGCTAGCAGCGAACGGGGGGGTGCCGGGGAGCTGTTTTTT. This translates into CASSERGGAGELFF.